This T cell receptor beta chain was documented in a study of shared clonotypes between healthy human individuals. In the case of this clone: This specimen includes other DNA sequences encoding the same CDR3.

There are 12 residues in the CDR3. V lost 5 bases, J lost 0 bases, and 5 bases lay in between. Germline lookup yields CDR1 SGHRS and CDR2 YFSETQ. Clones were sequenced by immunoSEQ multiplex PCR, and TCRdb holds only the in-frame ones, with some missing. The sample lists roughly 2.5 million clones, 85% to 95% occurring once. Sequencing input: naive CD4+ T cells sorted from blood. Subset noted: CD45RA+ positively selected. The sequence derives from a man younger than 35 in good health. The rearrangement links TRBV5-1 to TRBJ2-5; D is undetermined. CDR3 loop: CASRGDQETQYF. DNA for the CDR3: TGCGCCAGCAGGGGTGACCAAGAGACCCAGTACTTC.